These 4 T cell receptor beta chains were all obtained from the same sample, sequenced in a study of CXCR3-negative and CXCR3-positive naive CD8 T cells. The method, 5' RACE with UMI labels, was used to prepare the TRB cDNA libraries. Reprocessing the 5' RACE reads, TCRdb reports a single entry for every CDR3 protein and omits DNA. This sample's clone table lists over 80,000 distinct CDR3 sequences. The material sequenced was naive CXCR3- CD8+ T cells from blood. Subset in this sample: CD45RO-CCR7+CD27+CD95- naive CD8+ T cells lacking CXCR3 (TNR3-). These receptor sequences come from a human donor in good health. Some clones in this sample may be carry-over from other donors' samples.

The chain couples TRBV29-1 to TRBJ2-2; the D gene TCRdb calls, TRBD2, cannot be checked with no DNA. Germline V gene lookup returns CDR1 SQVTM and CDR2 ANQGSEA. The CDR3 loop spans 13 amino acids. CDR3 sequence reads: CSVEVGAGGELFF.

V gene TRBV9 combines with J gene TRBJ1-1; TCRdb's D call, TRBD1, is unchecked because there is no DNA. Germline V lookup: CDR1 SGDLS, CDR2 YYNGEE. This CDR3 spans 14 amino acids. CDR3 sequence: CASSVAGGLTEAFF.

The chain employs TRBV20-1 and TRBJ2-3; TCRdb selects TRBD1, and the lack of DNA leaves this call unchecked. Germline V gene sequence: CDR1 DFQATT, CDR2 SNEGSKA (reference sequence). CDR3 size: 14 residues. This CDR3 reads CSASGDGQTDTQYF.

The chain is built from TRBV29-1 and TRBJ2-2; the TCRdb D gene call, TRBD1, has no DNA to confirm it. The germline gives CDR1 SQVTM, CDR2 ANQGSEA. The CDR3 has 13 amino acids. CDR3 region: CSVLAGAARELFF.